Below, 24 T cell receptor beta chains from the same sample are listed, as sequenced in a study of technical replicates of blood from a handful of donors. The method was immunoSEQ multiplex PCR; TCRdb's version includes in-frame clones alone and lacks a portion of them. The profile shows about 59,000 clones, approximately 87% of them singletons. Material for sequencing was PBMCs. The source of these receptors is a human donor in good health. Some clones in this sample may be carry-over from other donors' samples.

CDR3 coding DNA: TGTGCCAGCCGCAGGCTAGCGGGCAACAATGAGCAGTTCTTC. Translating it yields CASRRLAGNNEQFF. This chain uses TRBV13 with TRBJ2-1; 8 positions agree with TRBD2. The J segment lost 5 bases and the V segment lost 8 bases, leaving 8 bases of the junction unmatched. The CDR3 consists of 14 residues. The germline CDR1 and CDR2 sequences are PRHDT and FYEKMQ (reference sequence).

The chain is built from TRBV23-1 and TRBJ1-1; D gene uncertain. TRBV23-1 counts as an open reading frame of uncertain function. The CDR3 is 17 residues long. V lost 0 bases, J lost 0 bases, and 14 bases lay in between. The CDR3 DNA sequence: TGCGCCAGCAGTCAATCGTCGGTCCCTGCCATGAACACTGAAGCTTTCTTT. Protein: CASSQSSVPAMNTEAFF.

The chain employs TRBV9 and TRBJ2-1; perhaps TRBD1 as D (5 bases). This CDR3 is built from 18 residues. Germline V lookup: CDR1 SGDLS, CDR2 YYNGEE. V lost 3 bases, J lost 0 bases, and 19 bases lay in between. CDR3 loop: CASSARWNGDSSYNEQFF. The CDR3, as DNA: TGTGCCAGCAGCGCCCGGTGGAACGGCGACAGCTCCTACAATGAGCAGTTCTTC.

This chain uses TRBV5-6 with TRBJ1-5, with a possible D match to TRBD1 (6 bases). From germline, CDR1 is SGHDT and CDR2 YYEEEE. V lost 4 bases and J lost 8, with 10 bases in between. The CDR3 runs to 12 residues. CDR3 nucleotides: TGTGCCAGCAGCGTGGGGGGCGAGCCCCAGCATTTT. Residues: CASSVGGEPQHF.

This clone was seen once. The V gene is TRBV5-4, the J gene TRBJ2-7; TRBD2 agrees at 8 bases. CDR1 is SGHNT, CDR2 YYREEE, per germline (reference sequence). The CDR3 extends over 15 amino acids. Losses at the gene ends were 0 bases for V and 3 bases for J; bases not matched to a gene: 5. The CDR3 sequence is CASSLGVSGIYEQYF. The CDR3 DNA sequence: TGTGCCAGCAGCTTGGGGGTTAGCGGGATCTACGAGCAGTACTTC. Based on the CDR3 plus reference TRBV5-4 and TRBJ2-7, the full variable domain is ETGVTQSPTHLIKTRGQQVTLRCSSQSGHNTVSWYQQALGQGPQFIFQYYREEENGRGNFPPRFSGLQFPNYSSELNVNALELDDSALYLCASSLGVSGIYEQYFGPGTRLTVT.

DNA of the CDR3: TGTGCCAGCAGCCCTAAGGGACAGGGGAAGCACACTGAAGCTTTCTTT. Translated: CASSPKGQGKHTEAFF. The chain joins TRBV5-4 to TRBJ1-1, with 10 nucleotides matching TRBD1. CDR3 length equals 16 residues. Germline V lookup: CDR1 SGHNT, CDR2 YYREEE (reference sequence). V lost 4 bases, J lost 3 bases, and 9 bases stayed unmatched.

A few counts support this clone. The gene calls are TRBV5-4 and TRBJ1-1; 8 bases fit TRBD1. V was pared by 4 bases and J by 4 bases, with 3 bases of the junction left unmatched. Germline assignment: CDR1 SGHNT and CDR2 YYREEE (reference sequence). CDR3 length: 13 amino acids. In nucleotides, the CDR3 is TGTGCCAGCAGCCAACAGGGGGGCACTGAAGCTTTCTTT. Residues: CASSQQGGTEAFF. Full variable domain (remainder filled in from reference TRBV5-4 and TRBJ1-1): ETGVTQSPTHLIKTRGQQVTLRCSSQSGHNTVSWYQQALGQGPQFIFQYYREEENGRGNFPPRFSGLQFPNYSSELNVNALELDDSALYLCASSQQGGTEAFFGQGTRLTVV.

V and J are TRBV6-1 and TRBJ1-2; 8 nucleotides agree with TRBD1. There are 13 residues in the CDR3. Trimming took 3 bases from V and 13 from J; bases not matched to a gene: 10. Looked up from germline, CDR1 is MNHNS and CDR2 is SASEGT. CDR3 in DNA: TGTGCCAGCAGTGAGGGGGACAGGTCGATAGGCACCTTC. This codes for CASSEGDRSIGTF.

This chain joins TRBV30 and TRBJ2-5, with D possibly TRBD1 on 5 matching bases. The length of the CDR3 is 13 residues. Per germline, CDR1 GTSNPN and CDR2 SVGIG (reference sequence). Trimming left V 0 bases short and J 1 base short, with 6 bases between. This CDR3 reads CAWSVDSQETQYF. The CDR3 nucleotides are TGTGCCTGGAGTGTTGACAGCCAAGAGACCCAGTACTTC.

The chain employs TRBV2 and TRBJ2-5; a weak D match, TRBD1 (6 bases). The CDR3 extends over 14 amino acids. Trimming shortened V by 6 bases and J by 2 bases, and 13 bases separated the two germline ends. Per the germline V gene, CDR1 is SNHLY and CDR2 is FYNNEI. The CDR3 DNA reads as TGTGCCAGCAGGGAGACAGGACGACAAGAGACCCAGTACTTC. This translates into CASRETGRQETQYF. Complete variable domain (other parts from reference TRBV2 and TRBJ2-5): EPEVTQTPSHQVTQMGQEVILRCVPISNHLYFYWYRQILGQKVEFLVSFYNNEISEKSEIFDDQFSVERPDGSNFTLKIRSTKLEDSAMYFCASRETGRQETQYFGPGTRLLVL.

The chain recombines TRBV4-3 with TRBJ2-3, with TRBD2 matching over 9 bases. This CDR3 has 16 amino acids. The germline CDR1 and CDR2 sequences are LGHNA and YSLEER. J gave up 4 bases and V 1 base, and 6 bases lay outside the gene matches. CDR3 sequence reads: CASSQAIAGVADTQYF. Written as DNA, the CDR3 is TGCGCCAGCAGCCAAGCTATAGCGGGGGTCGCAGATACGCAGTATTTT.

This chain joins TRBV2 and TRBJ2-7, with D possibly being TRBD1 (5 bases). This CDR3 spans 14 amino acids. The germline V and J ends were trimmed by 2 bases and 5 bases, with 13 bases remaining between them. The V gene's germline CDR1 is SNHLY and CDR2 FYNNEI. CDR3 DNA sequence: TGTGCCAGCAGTGAACAGGGCCCGGTCCACGAGCAGTACTTC. This sequence encodes CASSEQGPVHEQYF.

The J gene is TRBJ2-3, the V gene TRBV27; 9 bases map to TRBD2. Germline V gene sequence: CDR1 MNHEY, CDR2 SMNVEV (reference sequence). Germline trimming cut 3 bases from V and 4 bases from J; bases unmatched to any gene: 2. This CDR3 has 14 amino acids. The CDR3 spells CASSFAGGADTQYF. CDR3 sequence (DNA): TGTGCCAGCAGTTTCGCGGGGGGGGCAGATACGCAGTATTTT.

CDR3 nucleotides: TGTGCCACCTGGGGCGGGAGCTCCTACAATGAGCAGTTCTTC. Its translation: CATWGGSSYNEQFF. The rearrangement links TRBV25-1 to TRBJ2-1, with 7 bases aligning to TRBD2. CDR3 size: 14 residues. Per germline, CDR1 MGHDK and CDR2 SYGVNS. V was pared by 10 bases and J by 0 bases, with 6 bases of the junction left unmatched.

The rearrangement links TRBV30 to TRBJ2-1; weak D call: TRBD2 (6 bases). Germline CDR1 is GTSNPN and CDR2 is SVGIG (reference sequence). Trimming took 0 bases from V and 5 from J, leaving 14 bases between them. There are 15 residues in the CDR3. Written as DNA, the CDR3 is TGTGCCTGGAGTGTAGGTTCTAGCGTAAACAATGAGCAGTTCTTC. This codes for CAWSVGSSVNNEQFF.

This clone was seen a handful of times. J is TRBJ1-2 and V is TRBV10-3, with D maybe TRBD1 (5 bases). Trimming cost V 10 bases and J 2 bases, with 20 bases left between them. CDR3 size: 15 residues. Germline-derived CDR1 and CDR2 are ENHRY and SYGVKD. The CDR3 bases are TGTGCCACTAGTTATGACAGTTCCTTCAACTATGGCTACACCTTC. Amino acid sequence: CATSYDSSFNYGYTF.

This clone turned up a few times. The chain is built from TRBV20-1 and TRBJ1-4; D unclear. V was pared by 1 base and J by 8 bases, with 5 bases between. The CDR3 is 11 residues long. The V gene's germline CDR1 is DFQATT and CDR2 SNEGSKA (reference sequence). Here the CDR3 reads CSARVREKLFF. In DNA, the CDR3 is TGCAGTGCTAGAGTCAGGGAAAAACTGTTTTTT.

V is TRBV4-2 and J is TRBJ2-1; the D is unclear. V was shortened by 1 base and J by 0 bases, with 13 bases between the two germline ends. Per germline, CDR1 LGHNA and CDR2 YNFKEQ. CDR3 length: 17 residues. The DNA of the CDR3 is TGTGCCAGCAGCCAAGGTCCCTACTCTAGCTCCTACAATGAGCAGTTCTTC. Amino acid sequence: CASSQGPYSSSYNEQFF.

This clone was observed once. V usage is TRBV7-9 and J usage is TRBJ1-3; a possible D gene is TRBD1 (6 bases). The germline V gene encodes CDR1 SEHNR and CDR2 FQNEAQ (reference sequence). Trimming removed 2 bases from V and 4 bases from J, with 9 bases in between. The CDR3 is 14 amino acids. The CDR3 reads CASSLSGTGNTIYF. CDR3 in DNA: TGTGCCAGCAGCTTATCCGGGACAGGAAACACCATATATTTT.

V gene TRBV5-4 combines with J gene TRBJ2-7, with 7 bases that match TRBD2. V dropped 0 bases and J dropped 5; count of bases not matched to a gene: 8. CDR1 SGHNT and CDR2 YYREEE come from the germline V gene (reference sequence). The CDR3 has 15 residues. The CDR3 spells CASSLVAGVGNEQYF. CDR3 bases: TGTGCCAGCAGCTTGGTTGCGGGGGTTGGGAACGAGCAGTACTTC.

The chain combines TRBV7-9 with TRBJ1-1, with unresolved D. Trimming took off 1 base at V and 1 base at J, with 4 bases between the two ends. Germline values: CDR1 SEHNR, CDR2 FQNEAQ (reference sequence). This CDR3 contains 13 residues. The CDR3 spells CASSLGQNTEAFF. The CDR3, as DNA: TGTGCCAGCAGCTTAGGGCAGAACACTGAAGCTTTCTTT. Full variable domain (rest looked up from reference TRBV7-9 and TRBJ1-1): DTGVSQNPRHKITKRGQNVTFRCDPISEHNRLYWYRQTLGQGPEFLTYFQNEAQLEKSRLLSDRFSAERPKGSFSTLEIQRTEQGDSAMYLCASSLGQNTEAFFGQGTRLTVV.

The V and J genes are TRBV19 and TRBJ1-1; D is unclear. CDR3 length: 14 amino acids. Deletions cut 7 bases from V and 0 bases from J, with 12 bases between. Germline assignment: CDR1 LNHDA and CDR2 SQIVND (reference sequence). Here the CDR3 reads CASTRLSMNTEAFF. The CDR3 nucleotides are TGTGCCAGTACCCGACTGAGTATGAACACTGAAGCTTTCTTT.

CDR3 DNA sequence: TGTGCCAGCAGCGCAAAATCCCCAGGGGACACAGATACGCAGTATTTT. It specifies CASSAKSPGDTDTQYF. The rearrangement joins TRBV7-8 to TRBJ2-3; D is possibly TRBD1 (6 bases). Germline CDR1 SGHVS, CDR2 FQNEAQ. The CDR3 length is 16 residues. Trimming stripped 5 bases from V and 2 bases from J, with 17 bases between.

In its sample, this clone was seen a few times. V is TRBV6-5 and J is TRBJ1-1; D gene uncertain. The CDR3 has 12 amino acids. Germline CDR1 and CDR2: MNHEY and SVGAGI. Trimming removed 0 bases at V and 5 bases at J, with 4 bases between. DNA of the CDR3: TGTGCCAGCAGTTACTCGAGTACTGAAGCTTTCTTT. Translating gives CASSYSSTEAFF.